Listed here is a single T cell receptor (beta chain). This sample was taken from a study of lymphopenia after photon versus proton radiotherapy. From germline, CDR1 is SGDLS and CDR2 YYNGEE. J lost 6 bases, V lost 1 base, and 1 base had no gene match. The CDR3 loop spans 14 amino acids. TCRdb's table, derived via immunoSEQ multiplex PCR, lists solely in-frame clones and lacks some. The sample contains about 19,000 clones, 80% to 95% of which appear only once. The sample was peripheral blood, taken from a patient treated with photon-based radiotherapy. This receptor was identified in a man aged 60 to 75 with pancreatic cancer. V gene TRBV9 combines with J gene TRBJ2-3; the match to TRBD2 covers 11 bases. The chain's CDR3 is CASSVTSGGDTQYF. The DNA for the CDR3 is TGTGCCAGCAGCGTAACTAGCGGGGGTGATACGCAGTATTTT.